A single sample gave rise to the 14 T cell receptor beta chains below, sequenced in a study of blood T cells in healthy people across ages. With a J-beta primer mix and a sample-barcoded 5' primer, a second PCR ran about 7 to 12 cycles. TCRdb called the 5' RACE reads again in MiXCR, with one record for every CDR3 protein. The sample lists 700,000 to 950,000 distinct CDR3 sequences, around 46% seen once, with 20% to 25% in the top ten. The sequenced sample was blood. These receptors all come from a woman aged 55-69 years in good health.

Only a few counts were recorded for this clonotype. The rearrangement uses TRBV6-1 and TRBJ2-1; 9 positions match TRBD2. The germline CDR1 and CDR2 sequences are MNHNS and SASEGT. The V gene end was trimmed by 1 base and the J gene end by 12 bases; junction bases not matched to a gene: 4. The CDR3 runs to 13 residues. In nucleotides, the CDR3 is TGTGCCAGCAGTGAAGAACTAGCGGGCTGGCAGTTCTTC. Its translation: CASSEELAGWQFF.

V and J are TRBV5-6 and TRBJ1-1; D is uncertain. Per the germline V gene, CDR1 is SGHDT and CDR2 is YYEEEE. Trimming shortened V by 0 bases and J by 0 bases, and 9 bases separated the two germline ends. This CDR3 contains 15 residues. The CDR3 spells CASSLGAKMNTEAFF. The CDR3 DNA reads TGTGCCAGCAGCTTGGGGGCCAAAATGAACACTGAAGCTTTCTTT.

The V call is TRBV2, the J call TRBJ2-3; D gene unclear. Per germline, CDR1 SNHLY and CDR2 FYNNEI. The CDR3 has 15 residues. V was cut by 6 bases and J by 1 base, with 14 bases left in between. The CDR3 reads CASRDSLGGTDTQYF. The CDR3 DNA is TGTGCCAGCAGAGACTCTCTAGGCGGCACAGATACGCAGTATTTT.

This clonotype was counted a few times. The chain employs TRBV20-1 and TRBJ2-3; no definite D call. V was pared by 4 bases and J by 0 bases, with 11 bases between. Germline V CDR1 and CDR2: DFQATT, SNEGSKA (reference sequence). The CDR3 has 14 amino acids. CDR3 region: CSAILGLSTDTQYF. In DNA, the CDR3 is TGCAGTGCTATACTCGGGCTTAGCACAGATACGCAGTATTTT.

V and J are TRBV2 and TRBJ2-7, with 8 bases aligning to TRBD2. The end of the DNA aligns better with TRBJ2-5, so the J call may be wrong. Per germline, CDR1 SNHLY and CDR2 FYNNEI. The length of the CDR3 is 17 residues. For the CDR3, the DNA is TGTGCCAGCAGCCGGGGAATTACGAGCGGGAGACAGGAGACCCAGTACTTC. Translated, it gives CASSRGITSGRQETQYF.

This clonotype was seen a handful of times. J is TRBJ1-2 and V is TRBV7-2, with TRBD1 matching 7 bases. CDR1 and CDR2 from the germline V gene are SGHTA and FQGNSA. The trim removed 5 bases at V and 5 bases at J, leaving 14 bases unmatched. The CDR3 has 16 residues. CDR3 sequence: CASSPRTGVKLYGYTF. CDR3 bases: TGTGCCAGCAGCCCCCGGACAGGAGTTAAATTATATGGCTACACCTTC. Drawing the rest from reference TRBV7-2 and TRBJ1-2, the complete variable domain is GAGVSQSPSNKVTEKGKDVELRCDPISGHTALYWYRQSLGQGLEFLIYFQGNSAPDKSGLPSDRFSAERTGGSVSTLTIQRTQQEDSAVYLCASSPRTGVKLYGYTFGSGTRLTVV.

The rearrangement uses TRBV28 and TRBJ2-7, with D perhaps TRBD2 (6 bases). CDR1 and CDR2 from the germline V gene are MDHEN and SYDVKM. The germline V and J ends were trimmed by 2 bases and 7 bases, with 21 bases remaining between them. There are 16 residues in the CDR3. CDR3 residues: CASSLPTRFSYNEQYF. The CDR3, as DNA: TGTGCCAGCAGTTTACCGACTAGATTCTCCTACAATGAGCAGTACTTC.

The rearrangement uses TRBV5-1 and TRBJ2-3; 9 bases fit TRBD1. The CDR3 runs 14 residues. Per germline, CDR1 SGHRS and CDR2 YFSETQ. After removal of 5 bases from V and 4 bases from J, the junction contained 5 bases not matched to a gene. CDR3 residues: CASRGTGTPDTQYF. The CDR3 DNA reads TGCGCCAGCAGAGGGACAGGGACCCCAGATACGCAGTATTTT.

CDR3 amino acids: CASSGVGGYSYNEQYF. CDR3 DNA: TGTGCCAGCTCCGGTGTTGGGGGCTACTCCTACAATGAGCAGTACTTC. This sequence joins TRBV7-3 and TRBJ2-1; TRBD1 might be the D (6 bases). The DNA matches TRBJ2-7 better at its end, which makes the J call doubtful. The CDR3 consists of 16 residues. Germline V gene sequence: CDR1 SGHTA, CDR2 FQGTGA.

This clonotype has a count of ten or more. V and J are TRBV12-3 or TRBV12-4 and TRBJ1-1; 7 bases map to TRBD1. Trimming at V came to 6 bases and at J to 2 bases, leaving 6 bases not matched to a gene. This CDR3 spans 14 amino acids. The CDR3 here is CASRSTGLNTEAFF. Written as DNA, the CDR3 is TGTGCCAGCAGATCGACAGGGCTTAACACTGAAGCTTTCTTT.

This clonotype has a handful of counts. J is TRBJ2-7 and V is TRBV7-2; 10 bases match TRBD1. The junction had 7 bases not matched to a gene; V was cut back by 3 bases and J by 5 bases. The CDR3 has 15 amino acids. Looked up from germline, CDR1 is SGHTA and CDR2 is FQGNSA. CDR3 nucleotides: TGTGCCAGCAGCTTGGACGGGACAGGGGTAAACGAGCAGTACTTC. Translating gives CASSLDGTGVNEQYF.

The chain combines TRBV7-2 with TRBJ1-1; the D gene is possibly TRBD1 (5 bases). The CDR3 sequence is 13 residues long. V shed 7 bases and J shed 4 bases, with 13 bases lying between them. The germline V gene has CDR1 SGHTA and CDR2 FQGNSA. The CDR3 bases are TGTGCCAGCACCAGGAGGGGCGGCACTGAAGCTTTCTTT. Residues: CASTRRGGTEAFF.

This chain links TRBV7-9 with TRBJ2-3; no reliable D call. This CDR3 is built from 15 residues. The germline CDR1 and CDR2 sequences are SEHNR and FQNEAQ (reference sequence). The V gene lost 2 bases and the J gene lost 0 bases, with 9 bases spanning the gap. This CDR3 is CASSLPLSSTDTQYF. CDR3 coding DNA: TGTGCCAGCAGCTTACCCCTTTCTAGCACAGATACGCAGTATTTT.

This clonotype was seen a handful of times. V gene TRBV20-1 combines with J gene TRBJ1-2; no definite D call. This CDR3 contains 14 residues. Trimming shortened V by 0 bases and J by 4 bases, and 12 bases separated the two germline ends. Germline assignment: CDR1 DFQATT and CDR2 SNEGSKA (reference sequence). The CDR3 reads CSARDLAVFYGYTF. The CDR3, as DNA: TGCAGTGCTAGAGATCTTGCGGTCTTCTATGGCTACACCTTC.